The 5 T cell receptor beta chains below come from one sample, sequenced in a study of long-term antiretroviral therapy in people with HIV. Survey level was the resolution at which the v3.0 immunoSEQ assay ran. Produced via immunoSEQ multiplex PCR; TCRdb's table is partial and in-frame only. This table holds about 25,000 clones, 75% to 90% found once. The sequences come from unsorted PBMCs, collected around 4.2 years after starting antiretroviral therapy. Receptor source: a man aged 25 to 45 with HIV.

This clone has just one count. V is TRBV28 and J is TRBJ1-5; weak D call: TRBD1 (5 bases). The CDR3 contains 15 residues. Germline CDR1 reads MDHEN; CDR2 reads SYDVKM. Trimming took 7 bases from V and 5 from J, leaving 18 bases between them. CDR3 region: CASTHRQGSYQPQHF. As DNA, the CDR3 is TGTGCCAGCACCCACCGCCAGGGCTCCTATCAGCCCCAGCATTTT. Combining the CDR3 with reference TRBV28 and TRBJ1-5 gives the whole variable domain DVKVTQSSRYLVKRTGEKVFLECVQDMDHENMFWYRQDPGLGLRLIYFSYDVKMKEKGDIPEGYSVSREKKERFSLILESASTNQTSMYLCASTHRQGSYQPQHFGDGTRLSIL.

The chain carries TRBV23-1 and TRBJ2-4; TRBD1 is a possible D gene (6 bases). TRBV23-1 is an ORF, and what it does is uncertain. Trimming removed 6 bases at V and 11 bases at J, with 11 bases between. The CDR3 has 11 residues. In DNA, the CDR3 is TGCGCCAGCAGACCTAGACAGGTTCAGTACTTC. It encodes CASRPRQVQYF.

The CDR3 DNA is TGTGCCAGCAATGGGGTTTTGGGAGCGGCTGAAGCTTTCTTT. The encoded protein is CASNGVLGAAEAFF. The rearrangement joins TRBV6-6 to TRBJ1-1; no clear D. V was cut by 7 bases and J by 6 bases, with 18 bases left in between. Germline-derived CDR1 and CDR2 are MNHNY and SVGAGI (reference sequence). There are 14 residues in the CDR3.

A few counts support this clone. The chain combines TRBV2 with TRBJ1-2; tentatively, D is TRBD1 (5 bases). CDR3 length equals 12 residues. Deletions cut 7 bases from V and 4 bases from J, with 10 bases between. CDR1 is SNHLY and CDR2 is FYNNEI in the germline V gene. CDR3 residues: CASIRDGYGYTF. CDR3 DNA sequence: TGTGCCAGCATCAGGGACGGCTATGGCTACACCTTC.

This clone came up once. The chain links TRBV30 to TRBJ2-2, with D maybe TRBD1 (5 bases). The length of the CDR3 is 14 residues. Trimming took 4 bases from V and 2 from J, leaving 11 bases between them. Germline V gives CDR1 GTSNPN, CDR2 SVGIG (reference sequence). Here the CDR3 reads CAWNAGYNTGELFF. In nucleotides, the CDR3 is TGTGCCTGGAATGCAGGGTATAACACCGGGGAGCTGTTTTTT.